Following are 18 T cell receptor beta chains from one sample sequenced in a study of T cell responses to AZD1222 COVID-19 vaccine. Clones were sequenced by immunoSEQ multiplex PCR, and TCRdb holds only the in-frame ones, with some missing. The sample lists approximately 110,000 clones, 70% to 90% occurring once. The material sequenced was peripheral blood, taken on day 0 of AZD1222 vaccination. The receptor set was obtained from an adult in good health.

This CDR3 reads CASSFYNHHSNYGYTF. The DNA of the CDR3 is TGTGCCAGTAGTTTTTACAACCACCACTCTAACTATGGCTACACCTTC. The V gene is TRBV19, the J gene TRBJ1-2; D not resolved. V lost 5 bases and J lost 0, with 16 bases in between. The CDR3 consists of 16 residues. The germline CDR1 and CDR2 sequences are LNHDA and SQIVND (reference sequence).

The genes are TRBV18 and TRBJ1-4; no clear D. Germline CDR1 is KGHSH and CDR2 is LQKENI. V dropped 2 bases and J dropped 1 base, with 11 bases sitting between them. The CDR3 has 16 amino acids. DNA for the CDR3: TGTGCCAGCTCACCATCGGCTCAAATAACTAATGAAAAACTGTTTTTT. It is translated as CASSPSAQITNEKLFF.

This clone was seen just once. The genes are TRBV7-2 and TRBJ2-7; 9 nucleotides line up with TRBD2. The junction had 12 bases not matched to a gene; V was cut back by 0 bases and J by 0 bases. Per the germline V gene, CDR1 is SGHTA and CDR2 is FQGNSA. The CDR3 loop spans 19 amino acids. Here the CDR3 DNA reads TGTGCCAGCAGCTTAGCGCCTCAGCGGGGGGCTAGTAGCTCCTACGAGCAGTACTTC. It codes for CASSLAPQRGASSSYEQYF.

This clone was picked up one time. This chain joins TRBV3-1 (or the pseudogene TRBV3-2) and TRBJ1-3; D remains ambiguous. Germline loops: CDR1 LGHDT, CDR2 YNNKEL (reference sequence). With 3 bases removed from V and 4 bases from J, the gap between germline ends came to 4 bases. The CDR3 spans 12 residues. The chain's CDR3 is CASSQGGNTIYF. CDR3 DNA sequence: TGTGCCAGCAGCCAGGGGGGAAACACCATATATTTT.

The chain joins TRBV2 to TRBJ1-6, with 11 bases that match TRBD1. Germline CDR1 and CDR2: SNHLY and FYNNEI. This CDR3 has 16 residues. Trimming cost V 5 bases and J 7 bases; bases outside gene matches: 7. CDR3 amino acids: CASSNTGTGGNSPLHF. Here the CDR3 DNA reads TGTGCCAGCAGTAACACTGGGACAGGGGGAAATTCACCCCTCCACTTT.

The rearrangement joins TRBV19 to TRBJ1-5; D remains ambiguous. The CDR3 has 13 amino acids. The germline gives CDR1 LNHDA, CDR2 SQIVND (reference sequence). V lost 6 bases to trimming and J lost 3 bases, with 9 bases between them. CDR3 nucleotide sequence: TGTGCCAGTAGGTGGAGGGACAATCAGCCCCAGCATTTT. Translation gives CASRWRDNQPQHF.

This clone was picked up one time. The chain recombines TRBV12-3 or TRBV12-4 with TRBJ2-1; D may be TRBD2 (6 bases). CDR3 length equals 13 residues. Trimming removed 1 base from V and 9 bases from J, with 10 bases in between. The CDR3 DNA reads TGTGCCAGCAGTTTAGTATACGGGAGTGAGCAGTTCTTC. Translating it yields CASSLVYGSEQFF.

This clone was seen a handful of times. The chain combines TRBV5-1 with TRBJ1-2; TRBD1 might be the D (5 bases). The germline V and J ends were trimmed by 4 bases and 3 bases, with 10 bases remaining between them. Germline V gene data show CDR1 as SGHRS and CDR2 as YFSETQ. There are 13 residues in the CDR3. The CDR3 bases are TGCGCCAGCAGCCCCGCGGGGGACTATGGCTACACCTTC. This codes for CASSPAGDYGYTF.

The chain's CDR3 is CASSQAVRGEQYF. The CDR3 DNA is TGTGCCAGCAGCCAGGCAGTTCGAGGAGAGCAGTACTTC. V usage is TRBV11-3 and J usage is TRBJ2-7, with D uncertain. CDR1 and CDR2 (germline): SGHNT, YENEEA. The germline V and J ends were trimmed by 5 bases and 7 bases, with 15 bases remaining between them. The CDR3 totals 13 residues.

The chain combines TRBV6-5 with TRBJ1-5, with 8 nucleotides matching TRBD1. V shed 5 bases, J shed 7 bases, and the junction held 4 bases outside the gene matches. Germline V gene data show CDR1 as MNHEY and CDR2 as SVGAGI. This CDR3 has 13 amino acids. The CDR3 sequence: CASSTGGTQPQHF. CDR3 sequence (DNA): TGTGCCAGCAGTACAGGGGGGACCCAGCCCCAGCATTTT.

The chain carries TRBV12-3 or TRBV12-4 and TRBJ2-7; D remains unclear. This CDR3 comprises 13 residues. Trimming pared 3 bases from V and 3 bases from J, leaving 9 bases between. The CDR3 DNA reads TGTGCCAGCAGTTTTGGGGTTCTCTACGAGCAGTACTTC. Translation gives CASSFGVLYEQYF.

The chain joins TRBV11-3 to TRBJ2-7; TRBD1 aligns across 7 bases. The CDR3 loop spans 14 amino acids. V lost 4 bases and J lost 3; bases outside the gene matches: 6. The germline CDR1 and CDR2 sequences are SGHNT and YENEEA. CDR3 sequence reads: CASSSRTGLYEQYF. The CDR3, as DNA: TGTGCCAGCAGCTCCCGGACAGGTCTCTACGAGCAGTACTTC.

The chain combines TRBV30 with TRBJ2-6; 8 bases map to TRBD1. The V gene's germline CDR1 is GTSNPN and CDR2 SVGIG (reference sequence). V dropped 3 bases and J dropped 2; count of bases not matched to a gene: 3. The CDR3 loop spans 15 amino acids. In DNA, the CDR3 is TGTGCCTGGAGGGCGGACAGGGCTGGGGCCAACGTCCTGACTTTC. This codes for CAWRADRAGANVLTF.

The J gene is TRBJ1-2, the V gene TRBV7-2; no clear D gene. The CDR3 is made up of 14 amino acids. CDR1 is SGHTA, CDR2 FQGNSA, per germline. V was clipped by 1 base and J by 4 bases, with 10 bases between them. Here the CDR3 reads CASSLGPQAYGYTF. CDR3 nucleotide sequence: TGTGCCAGCAGCTTAGGCCCGCAGGCCTATGGCTACACCTTC.

The chain links TRBV28 to TRBJ1-2; D is unresolved. With 5 bases removed from V and 1 base from J, the gap between germline ends came to 11 bases. In germline, CDR1 is MDHEN, CDR2 SYDVKM. CDR3 size: 14 residues. The CDR3 DNA follows: TGTGCCAGCAGTCCCCCCCCGTTTAACTATGGCTACACCTTC. Protein sequence: CASSPPPFNYGYTF.

V gene TRBV18 combines with J gene TRBJ1-3, with TRBD1 matching 7 bases. V shed 3 bases, J shed 2 bases, and the junction held 7 bases outside the gene matches. The CDR3 is 16 amino acids. The germline V gene encodes CDR1 KGHSH and CDR2 LQKENI. This CDR3 reads CASSPLSTGAGNTIYF. CDR3 sequence (DNA): TGTGCCAGCTCACCCCTTTCTACAGGGGCTGGAAACACCATATATTTT.

There are a few counts of this clone. V usage is TRBV19 and J usage is TRBJ1-2, with D possibly TRBD1 on 6 matching bases. This CDR3 region has 13 residues. CDR1 and CDR2 from the germline V gene are LNHDA and SQIVND (reference sequence). V was pared by 7 bases and J by 5 bases, with 14 bases between. The CDR3 loop reads CASTMDSLYGYTF. CDR3 coding DNA: TGTGCCAGTACCATGGACAGTTTATATGGCTACACCTTC.

The J gene is TRBJ2-1, the V gene TRBV9, with D perhaps TRBD1 or TRBD2 (5 bases each). V lost 3 bases to trimming and J lost 4 bases, with 14 bases between them. Germline V gene sequence: CDR1 SGDLS, CDR2 YYNGEE. This CDR3 is built from 15 residues. CDR3 loop: CASSAKWGFYNEQFF. In DNA, the CDR3 is TGTGCCAGCAGCGCCAAGTGGGGGTTTTACAATGAGCAGTTCTTC.